The sequence of this T cell receptor beta chain was determined in a study of CD8 T cells in ankylosing spondylitis. Construction of TCR beta libraries was performed using quantitative 5'-RACE with molecular barcodes. From the 5' RACE reads, TCRdb called clonotypes with MiXCR, one entry per CDR3 protein. This table holds about 39,000 distinct CDR3 sequences, more than 3% found once. There are many counts of this clonotype. As yet, its antigen is unknown. J lost 6 bases, V lost 0 bases, and 7 bases had no gene match. CDR3 length: 15 amino acids. Germline CDR1 SGDLS, CDR2 YYNGEE. Study-level results: Enrichment of disease-linked clones was reportedly significant in matched ankylosing spondylitis synovial fluid.

Sequencing input: blood, either unsorted or a sorted T cell fraction (not recorded which). The clonotype was recovered from a female donor with ankylosing spondylitis or in good health (not recorded which). The gene calls are TRBV9 and TRBJ1-1; TRBD1 agrees at 8 bases. For the CDR3, the DNA is TGTGCCAGCAGCGTAGCACCAGACAGGGGTGCTGAAGCTTTCTTT. This gives the protein CASSVAPDRGAEAFF.